These T cell receptor beta chains were read from a single sample in a study of CD4 and CD8 cells across lung adenocarcinoma regions. TCRdb re-derived calls from the PCR reads in MiXCR, one entry per CDR3 protein. The sample holds under 25,000 distinct CDR3 sequences, roughly half seen once. The specimen sequenced was CD8+ T cells from the center of a lung tumor. The receptor source for this set is a female donor with lung adenocarcinoma. The CD4 and CD8 labels of this study may be unreliable. Both conserved end residues are part of each CDR3. The order of the fields is D gene, J gene, clone size, V gene, CDR3 protein, CDR3 DNA. A D gene is named only where the DNA matches it firmly. Rows give clone size only sometimes, using once, few, many, or a class for an expanded clone.

NA | TRBJ2-3 | NA | TRBV6-1 | CARALEGRHPDTQYF | TGTGCCAGGGCCCTCGAAGGCCGTCACCCAGATACGCAGTACTTT
NA | TRBJ2-6 | many | TRBV11-2 | CASSFTVSGANVLTF | TGTGCCAGCAGCTTTACAGTCTCTGGGGCCAACGTCCTGACTTTC
NA | TRBJ1-2 | NA | TRBV30 | CAWSVLPGAGYGYTF | TGTGCCTGGAGTGTACTCCCGGGGGCAGGCTATGGCTACACCTTC
NA | TRBJ1-3 | few | TRBV6-1 | CASRQGALWDTIYF | TGTGCCAGCAGACAGGGAGCTCTGTGGGACACCATATATTTT
NA | TRBJ2-1 | NA | TRBV6-1 | CASSPDYNEQFF | TGTGCCAGCAGTCCTGACTACAATGAGCAGTTCTTC
NA | TRBJ2-5 | NA | TRBV8-2 | CAQIIKKKKF | TGTGCCCAGATAATTAAAAAAAAAAAATTT
NA | TRBJ2-5 | NA | TRBV6-1 | CAGRGAYDYGTQYF | TGTGCGGGGCGTGGAGCCTACGATTACGGGACGCAGTACTTC
NA | TRBJ2-4 | NA | TRBV7-2 | CATSAILRAKNIQYF | TGTGCCACGAGCGCGATTCTGCGAGCCAAAAACATTCAGTACTTC
TRBD2 | TRBJ2-1 | few | TRBV6-5 | CASSWSKGGSVSEQFF | TGTGCCAGCAGTTGGTCCAAGGGCGGGAGCGTCAGTGAGCAGTTCTTC
TRBD1 | TRBJ1-1 | many | TRBV7-8 | CASSTRQGWGTEAFF | TGTGCCAGCAGCACCCGACAGGGTTGGGGCACTGAAGCTTTCTTT
NA | TRBJ1-6 | NA | TRBV10-1 | CASSGGLRNSPLHF | TGCGCCAGCAGCGGGGGGCTAAGGAATTCACCCCTCCACTTT
NA | TRBJ1-3 | few | TRBV6-1 | CASSERRAGSGNTIYF | TGTGCCAGCAGTGAAAGGAGGGCAGGCTCTGGAAACACCATATATTTT
NA | TRBJ1-1 | medium-sized | TRBV27 | CASSQQGNTEAFF | TGTGCCAGCAGCCAACAGGGGAACACTGAAGCTTTCTTT
TRBD2 | TRBJ2-1 | NA | TRBV6-5 | CASSYTPGLAGESSYNEQFF | TGTGCCAGCAGTTACACACCGGGACTAGCGGGGGAGAGCTCCTACAATGAGCAGTTCTTC
TRBD1 | TRBJ2-1 | NA | TRBV4-1 | CASSQGGRQGTSNEQFF | TGCGCCAGCAGCCAAGGAGGGAGACAGGGAACCTCCAATGAGCAGTTCTTC
NA | TRBJ1-1 | NA | TRBV6-1 | CASGLTEAFF | TGTGCCAGCGGACTCACTGAAGCTTTCTTT
NA | TRBJ2-3 | NA | TRBV12-3/TRBV12-4 | CASSSGICAKDTQYF | TGTGCCAGCAGCTCGGGGATTTGTGCCAAAGATACGCAGTATTTC
TRBD2 | TRBJ2-5 | NA | TRBV6-5 | CASSYLGRSTSGRWETQYF | TGTGCCAGCAGTTACTTGGGCAGGAGCACGAGCGGGAGGTGGGAGACCCAGTACTTC
NA | TRBJ1-2 | NA | TRBV6-1 | CASRETQNYGYTF | TGTGCCAGCAGAGAGACACAGAACTATGGCTACACCTTC
TRBD1 | TRBJ1-6 | NA | TRBV5-4 | CASSLGQGNSPLHF | TGTGCCAGCAGCTTGGGACAGGGGAATTCACCCCTCCACTTT
NA | TRBJ1-3 | few | TRBV7-2 | CASSFGWAISGNTIYF | TGTGCCAGCAGCTTTGGGTGGGCCATCTCTGGAAACACCATATATTTT
NA | TRBJ2-7 | NA | TRBV6-1 | CASSEKGTGVGEQYF | TGTGCCAGCAGTGAAAAGGGGACTGGGGTAGGCGAGCAGTACTTC
NA | TRBJ2-7 | NA | TRBV10-3 | CAISASANTQYF | TGTGCCATCAGTGCCTCGGCAAATACGCAGTACTTC
NA | TRBJ2-7 | once | TRBV6-5 | CASSNYYGSSYEQYF | TGTGCCAGCAGTAACTACTATGGCAGCTCCTACGAGCAGTACTTC
NA | TRBJ2-7 | NA | TRBV6-5 | CASSLTPTGSYEQYF | TGTGCCAGCAGTTTAACCCCGACGGGCTCCTACGAGCAGTACTTC
TRBD2 | TRBJ2-3 | medium-sized | TRBV7-6 | CASSLGALSGGVTDTQYF | TGTGCCAGCAGCCTAGGGGCCTTGTCGGGAGGAGTGACAGATACGCAGTATTTT
TRBD2 | TRBJ2-7 | few | TRBV5-1 | CASSTSGSSYEQYF | TGCGCCAGCAGCACTAGCGGGAGCTCCTACGAGCAGTACTTC
TRBD1 | TRBJ2-7 | few | TRBV6-5 | CASSYDRDSYEQYF | TGTGCCAGCAGTTACGACAGGGATTCCTACGAGCAGTACTTC
NA | TRBJ2-7 | few | TRBV6-2/TRBV6-3 | CASSYSHYEQYF | TGTGCCAGCAGTTACAGCCACTACGAGCAGTACTTC
TRBD2 | TRBJ2-1 | NA | TRBV28 | CGSAEREGDYEQFF | TGTGGCAGCGCTGAGCGGGAAGGGGACTATGAGCAGTTCTTC
NA | TRBJ2-3 | NA | TRBV27 | CVSGLLDKDTQYF | TGTGTCAGCGGCCTGCTAGACAAAGATACTCAGTATTTT
NA | TRBJ2-3 | NA | TRBV6-1 | CASPRDPELAVCTGTQYF | TGTGCCAGCCCCAGGGACCCGGAACTGGCTGTGTGCACAGGGACGCAGTATTTT
TRBD1 | TRBJ2-7 | medium-sized | TRBV27 | CASNRDRGREQYF | TGTGCCAGCAATAGGGACAGGGGACGCGAGCAGTACTTC
NA | TRBJ2-3 | NA | TRBV6-8 | CASRGHGGRDRVTQYF | TGTGCCAGCAGGGGCCATGGGGGCCGTGACCGTGTGACGCAGTACTTT
NA | TRBJ2-5 | NA | TRBV6-5 | CASSYSIEGETQYF | TGTGCCAGCAGTTACTCGATTGAGGGAGAGACCCAGTACTTC
NA | TRBJ1-6 | many | TRBV25-1 | CASSERGDSPLHF | TGTGCCAGCAGTGAAAGGGGGGATTCACCCCTCCACTTT
NA | TRBJ2-5 | NA | TRBV10-2 | CATQVPRQQETQYF | TGTGCCACCCAGGTCCCCCGACAGCAAGAGACCCAGTACTTC
NA | TRBJ2-3 | NA | TRBV6-1 | CASREGVGETQYF | TGTGCCAGCAGGGAGGGAGTAGGAGAGACCCAGTATTTT
TRBD2 | TRBJ2-4 | NA | TRBV6-1 | CASRQAGVGKRNEQYF | TGTGCCAGCAGACAAGCGGGAGTCGGTAAACGCAATGAGCAGTACTTC
NA | TRBJ2-3 | many | TRBV12-3/TRBV12-4 | CASSPSTANTQYF | TGTGCCAGCAGTCCGTCTACCGCGAATACGCAGTATTTT
TRBD1 | TRBJ1-3 | many | TRBV27 | CASNQLPGGVSGNTIYF | TGTGCCAGCAACCAACTGCCAGGGGGCGTCTCTGGAAACACCATATATTTT
NA | TRBJ2-1 | many | TRBV5-1 | CASSLDGGYNEQFF | TGCGCCAGCAGCTTGGATGGGGGATACAATGAGCAGTTCTTC
NA | TRBJ2-1 | NA | TRBV12-3/TRBV12-4 | CASGPKDTDTQYF | TGTGCCAGCGGTCCTAAAGACACAGATACCCAGTATTTC
TRBD2 | TRBJ2-5 | NA | TRBV27 | CASSLGSGGCAKKTQYF | TGTGCCAGCAGTTTGGGGTCGGGGGGTTGTGCCAAAAAGACTCAGTACTTC
NA | TRBJ2-5 | NA | TRBV12-3/TRBV12-4 | CASGVPGGSYQEIQYF | TGTGCCAGTGGGGTGCCCGGGGGCTCATACCAAGAGATCCAGTACTTC
TRBD1 | TRBJ1-3 | NA | TRBV6-5 | CASSYGSAGGGGNTIYF | TGTGCCAGCAGTTACGGGAGCGCAGGGGGCGGTGGAAACACCATATATTTT
NA | TRBJ2-7 | NA | TRBV6-1 | CASSIWGGYEQYF | TGTGCCAGCAGTATCTGGGGAGGCTACGAGCAGTACTTC
TRBD2 | TRBJ2-3 | many | TRBV10-1 | CASTTGLAGKDTQYF | TGCGCCAGCACTACCGGACTAGCGGGGAAAGATACGCAGTATTTT
NA | TRBJ2-1 | few | TRBV10-1 | CASSGSVQSEQFF | TGCGCCAGCTCCGGGTCCGTACAAAGTGAGCAGTTCTTC
NA | TRBJ1-2 | NA | TRBV7-2 | CASSLGRIKGYTF | TGTGCCAGCAGCTTAGGGCGGATAAAGGGCTACACCTTC
TRBD2 | TRBJ2-1 | NA | TRBV6-1 | CASRSSGYNNEQFF | TGTGCCAGTAGGTCTAGCGGGTATAACAATGAGCAGTTCTTC
NA | TRBJ2-3 | many | TRBV7-2 | CASSLGRRDTQYF | TGTGCCAGCAGCTTAGGACGTCGGGATACGCAGTATTTT